This T cell receptor (beta chain) was recorded in a study of cytomegalovirus exposure and HLA in healthy donors. Whole-study results and caveats: First-cohort TCR clusters were later found to tend to co-occur in the 90 to 150 validation repertoires. Whilst most TCR sequences proved rare, a subset of public TCRs occurred across many donors. The study flagged about 150 TCR beta chains as cytomegalovirus-associated.

Libraries were prepared by immunoSEQ multiplex PCR; TCRdb keeps only in-frame clonotypes and omits some of them. The table lists 89,000 or so clones, under 95% of them singletons. Comments on this clone: As yet, its antigen is unknown.

The CDR3 totals 16 residues. Germline loops: CDR1 LNHDA, CDR2 SQIVND (reference sequence). J was trimmed by 5 bases and V by 3 bases; bases with no gene match: 7. Sample: PBMCs. This chain links TRBV19 with TRBJ1-4; the match to TRBD1 covers 9 bases. This receptor was obtained from a woman in her 30s in good health and CMV-seropositive. CDR3: CASSISADRGNEKLFF. The DNA for the CDR3 is TGTGCCAGTAGTATTTCGGCGGACAGGGGAAATGAAAAACTGTTTTTT.